The clone carrying this T cell receptor beta chain was observed a single time. The data are from a study of T cell changes during pregnancy in multiple sclerosis. TCRdb's table, derived via immunoSEQ multiplex PCR, lists solely in-frame clones and lacks some. The sample shows more than 45,000 clones, around 93% of them seen only once. Sequencing was performed on CD8+ T cells from peripheral blood mononuclear cells, taken in the second trimester of pregnancy. The clonotype was recovered from a female donor with multiple sclerosis, enrolled in a pregnancy study.

The CDR3 spells CASSSSITQAFYNEQFF. The CDR3 bases are TGTGCCAGCAGTTCCAGTATCACGCAGGCCTTCTACAATGAGCAGTTCTTC. The genes are TRBV7-9 and TRBJ2-1, with D uncertain. V lost 6 bases and J lost 3, with 21 bases in between. The CDR3 is 17 residues long. In germline, CDR1 is SEHNR, CDR2 FQNEAQ (reference sequence).